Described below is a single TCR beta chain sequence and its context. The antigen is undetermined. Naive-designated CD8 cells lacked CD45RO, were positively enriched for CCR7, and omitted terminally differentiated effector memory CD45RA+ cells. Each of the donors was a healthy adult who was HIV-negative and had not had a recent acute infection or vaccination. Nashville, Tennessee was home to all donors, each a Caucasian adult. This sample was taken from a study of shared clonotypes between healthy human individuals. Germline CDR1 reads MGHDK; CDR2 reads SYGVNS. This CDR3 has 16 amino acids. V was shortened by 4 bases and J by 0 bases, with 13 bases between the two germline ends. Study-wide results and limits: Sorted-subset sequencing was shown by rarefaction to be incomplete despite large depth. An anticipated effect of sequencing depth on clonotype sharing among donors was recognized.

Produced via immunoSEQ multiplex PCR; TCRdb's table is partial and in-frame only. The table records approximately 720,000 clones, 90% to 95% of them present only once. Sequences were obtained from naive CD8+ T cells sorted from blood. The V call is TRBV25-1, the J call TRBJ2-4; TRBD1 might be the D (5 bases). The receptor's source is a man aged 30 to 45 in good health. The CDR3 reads CASSGTGSKAKNIQYF. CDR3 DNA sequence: TGTGCCAGCAGTGGAACAGGCTCTAAAGCCAAAAACATTCAGTACTTC.